This T cell receptor (beta chain) was captured by sequencing in a study of tumor-infiltrating lymphocytes in localized non-small cell lung cancer. Study-level information: Some samples were collected after neoadjuvant chemotherapy; smokers, never-smokers and several histologies were included.

Only in-frame clones appear in the TCRdb table, and some are missing; sequencing was by immunoSEQ multiplex PCR. This sample has roughly 20,000 clones, with over 70% found just once. As for this clone: What it binds is not known.

Regarding the study as a whole: TCRbeta sequencing showed higher T cell infiltration in tumors than uninvolved lung.

The CDR3 is 11 residues long. Trimming shortened V by 5 bases and J by 3 bases, and 7 bases separated the two germline ends. The germline V gene encodes CDR1 DFQATT and CDR2 SNEGSKA (reference sequence). Sequencing was performed on lung tumor tissue. This clonotype was sampled from a human donor with non-small cell lung cancer. The chain carries TRBV20-1 and TRBJ1-1; unclear D gene. As DNA, the CDR3 is TGCAGTGCTGGCGTGGACACTGAAGCTTTCTTT. It yields the protein CSAGVDTEAFF.